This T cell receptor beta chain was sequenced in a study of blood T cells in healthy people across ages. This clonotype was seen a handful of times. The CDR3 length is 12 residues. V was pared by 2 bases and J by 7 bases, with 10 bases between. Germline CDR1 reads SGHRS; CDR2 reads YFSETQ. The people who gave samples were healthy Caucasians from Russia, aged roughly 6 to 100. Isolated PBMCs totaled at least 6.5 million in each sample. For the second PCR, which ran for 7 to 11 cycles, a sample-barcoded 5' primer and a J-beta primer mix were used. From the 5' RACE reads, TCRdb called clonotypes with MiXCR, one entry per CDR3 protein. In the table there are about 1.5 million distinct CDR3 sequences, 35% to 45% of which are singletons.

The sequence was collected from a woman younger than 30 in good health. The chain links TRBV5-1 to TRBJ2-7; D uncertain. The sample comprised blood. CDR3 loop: CASSFYGTEQYF. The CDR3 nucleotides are TGCGCCAGCAGCTTCTATGGTACTGAGCAGTACTTC.